This is a list of T cell receptor beta chains from one sample in a study of blood T cell repertoires in COVID-19. TCRdb keeps only in-frame clones here, not all; method: immunoSEQ multiplex PCR. The data contain some 400,000 clones, about 87% of them singletons. Specimen: peripheral blood. Receptor source: a woman between 25 and 40 years old with COVID-19, enrolled during active disease. Both conserved end residues are part of each CDR3. D genes are given only for firm matches. Only some rows state a clone size, as once, few, many or a class for expanded clones.

CDR3aa	CDR3nt	j_gene	d_gene	v_gene	abundance	len
CASSQRTSEYSYNEQFF	TGCGCCAGCAGCCAACGTACTAGCGAGTACTCCTACAATGAGCAGTTCTTC	TRBJ2-1	TRBD2	TRBV4-1	-	17
CASSPRTSGYSSYNEQFF	TGTGCCAGCAGTCCCCGGACTAGCGGCTACAGCTCCTACAATGAGCAGTTCTTC	TRBJ2-1	TRBD2	TRBV27	-	18
CASRADYNSPLHF	TGTGCCAGCAGGGCCGACTATAATTCACCCCTCCACTTT	TRBJ1-6	-	TRBV28	-	13
CASSLGQGASTGELFF	TGTGCCAGCAGCTTGGGACAGGGGGCTTCCACCGGGGAGCTGTTTTTT	TRBJ2-2	TRBD1	TRBV11-2	once	16
CASSLRDRAGTGELFF	TGTGCCAGCAGCTTGCGTGACAGGGCGGGCACCGGGGAGCTGTTTTTT	TRBJ2-2	TRBD1	TRBV7-2	-	16
CASSFFPTSNTEAFF	TGTGCCAGCAGCTTTTTTCCCACATCGAACACTGAAGCTTTCTTT	TRBJ1-1	-	TRBV5-5	-	15
CASGQGGAGELFF	TGTGCCAGCGGACAGGGAGGTGCCGGGGAGCTGTTTTTT	TRBJ2-2	TRBD1	TRBV6-4	-	13
CAWSVALGGLGGYTF	TGTGCCTGGAGTGTGGCCCTGGGGGGGCTGGGTGGCTACACCTTC	TRBJ1-2	-	TRBV30	-	15
CASSPPGGLGEKLFF	TGCGCCAGCAGCCCCCCAGGGGGCTTAGGTGAAAAACTGTTTTTT	TRBJ1-4	TRBD1	TRBV4-3	-	15
CASSREDRAITEAFF	TGCGCCAGCAGCCGAGAAGACAGGGCCATTACTGAAGCTTTCTTT	TRBJ1-1	TRBD1	TRBV4-1	once	15
CASSTSGNTQYF	TGTGCCAGCAGTACTAGCGGGAATACGCAGTATTTT	TRBJ2-3	TRBD2	TRBV6-2/TRBV6-3	-	12
CASSPTPGTSGNPYNEQFF	TGTGCCAGCAGTCCGACCCCCGGGACTAGCGGGAATCCGTACAATGAGCAGTTCTTC	TRBJ2-1	TRBD2	TRBV2	-	19
CASATNRGLETEAFF	TGTGCCAGTGCCACTAACAGGGGGCTGGAAACTGAAGCTTTCTTT	TRBJ1-1	TRBD1	TRBV19	-	15
CASSTGTAGNTIYF	TGCGCCAGCAGCACCGGGACAGCTGGAAACACCATATATTTT	TRBJ1-3	TRBD1	TRBV5-1	-	14
CASSLLGLAGFTDTQYF	TGTGCCAGCAGTTTACTGGGACTAGCGGGATTCACAGATACGCAGTATTTT	TRBJ2-3	TRBD2	TRBV27	-	17
CASSQYRIHQPQHF	TGCGCCAGCAGTCAATACAGGATACATCAGCCCCAGCATTTT	TRBJ1-5	-	TRBV23-1	-	14
CASSLTIGGEQYF	TGTGCCAGCAGTCTAACTATAGGGGGCGAGCAGTACTTC	TRBJ2-7	-	TRBV2	-	13